Following are 20 T cell receptor beta chains from one sample sequenced in a study of beta chain features in type 1 diabetes. The entirety of the isolated RNA underwent reverse transcription, so expressed TCRB transcripts were sequenced. Sequencing used immunoSEQ multiplex PCR; TCRdb keeps in-frame clones, though not all of them. The table has 150,000 to 190,000 clones, 11% seen once; the top ten hold about 2%. Sequencing input: central memory CD4+ T cells from blood. All receptors come from a young man in good health.

This clone was recorded a few times. The chain carries TRBV11-3 and TRBJ2-1, with 9 positions matching TRBD1. The CDR3 contains 15 residues. Unmatched junction bases numbered 7, after V lost 3 bases and J lost 7 bases. Germline CDR1 SGHNT, CDR2 YENEEA. In DNA form, the CDR3 reads TGTGCCAGCAGCTTGGGGGGACAGGGAGGAAATGAGCAGTTCTTC. It encodes CASSLGGQGGNEQFF.

The sample holds a few counts of this clone. The chain combines TRBV7-2 with TRBJ2-5; D call uncertain. CDR1 is SGHTA, CDR2 FQGNSA, per germline. There are 13 residues in the CDR3. V was trimmed by 5 bases and J by 0 bases, leaving 7 bases between them. The CDR3 sequence is CASSPSYQETQYF. The CDR3 nucleotides read TGTGCCAGCAGCCCCTCGTACCAAGAGACCCAGTACTTC.

The rearrangement uses TRBV25-1 and TRBJ2-3; tentatively, D is TRBD2 (6 bases). The V end was cut by 6 bases, the J end by 12 bases, with 13 bases between. The CDR3 loop spans 11 amino acids. Germline V gene data show CDR1 as MGHDK and CDR2 as SYGVNS. CDR3 coding DNA: TGTGCCAGCAGGATTGCGGGGTCACAGTATTTT. Translation: CASRIAGSQYF.

The chain has TRBV28 and TRBJ2-3; no reliable D call. CDR3 length equals 15 residues. The V gene lost 6 bases and the J gene lost 4 bases, with 17 bases spanning the gap. Germline values: CDR1 MDHEN, CDR2 SYDVKM. CDR3 in amino acids: CASSPRPRRADTQYF. CDR3 nucleotides: TGTGCCAGCAGCCCCCGACCGCGTCGGGCAGATACGCAGTATTTT.

This sequence joins TRBV11-3 and TRBJ2-1, with 7 positions matching TRBD1. V was clipped by 4 bases and J by 0 bases; unmatched bases: 3. This CDR3 is built from 15 residues. Germline CDR1 SGHNT, CDR2 YENEEA. This CDR3 is CASSSTGNSYNEQFF. The CDR3 nucleotides read TGTGCCAGCAGCTCGACAGGGAACTCCTACAATGAGCAGTTCTTC.

The sample holds a few counts of this clone. This chain uses TRBV5-1 with TRBJ1-1, with 8 bases identical to TRBD1. V dropped 0 bases and J dropped 0; count of bases not matched to a gene: 7. This CDR3 contains 17 residues. Germline V CDR1 and CDR2: SGHRS, YFSETQ. As DNA, the CDR3 is TGCGCCAGCAGCTTGGCCAAGACAGGGGAGCTGAACACTGAAGCTTTCTTT. Translating it yields CASSLAKTGELNTEAFF.

This clone was observed a few times. CDR3: CASSSSGAVSSPLHF. The CDR3 coding sequence is TGTGCCAGCAGCTCATCAGGGGCTGTTAGTTCACCCCTCCACTTT. The genes are TRBV7-9 and TRBJ1-6; weak D call: TRBD1 (6 bases). The CDR3 totals 15 residues. Germline assignment: CDR1 SEHNR and CDR2 FQNEAQ (reference sequence). The V and J ends lost 4 bases and 9 bases respectively, with 16 bases between them.

This clone has more than one count but fewer than ten. V gene TRBV7-2 combines with J gene TRBJ2-1; 7 bases line up with TRBD1. The junction had 13 bases not matched to a gene; V was cut back by 5 bases and J by 9 bases. CDR3 length: 15 amino acids. The germline CDR1 and CDR2 sequences are SGHTA and FQGNSA. The CDR3, as DNA: TGTGCCAGCAGCCTAACCCAGACAGGGCTTAGTGAGCAGTTCTTC. The encoded protein is CASSLTQTGLSEQFF.

This chain connects TRBV9 to TRBJ1-5, with D perhaps matching TRBD1 (6 bases). From germline, CDR1 is SGDLS and CDR2 YYNGEE. This CDR3 is built from 17 residues. Trimming took 0 bases from V and 6 from J, leaving 19 bases between them. CDR3 nucleotides: TGTGCCAGCAGCGTAGGACAGAGGAACCAAGGGGGTCAGCCCCAGCATTTT. Protein: CASSVGQRNQGGQPQHF.

This clone has just a few counts. The rearrangement uses TRBV4-3 and TRBJ2-1, with D uncertain. The CDR3 runs 17 residues. In germline, CDR1 is LGHNA, CDR2 YSLEER. Trimming left V 0 bases short and J 0 bases short, with 12 bases between. CDR3 protein: CASSQEARVSSYNEQFF. In DNA, the CDR3 is TGCGCCAGCAGCCAAGAGGCACGGGTGAGCTCCTACAATGAGCAGTTCTTC.

This clone was detected only a few times. The V gene is TRBV7-3, the J gene TRBJ2-4; the D is unclear. The closer fit of TRBJ2-1 to the DNA end suggests the J call may be wrong. The CDR3 is made up of 13 amino acids. Germline V gene lookup returns CDR1 SGHTA and CDR2 FQGTGA. CDR3 bases: TGTGCCAGCAGCTTAAACTCCGGAAGGGCCCAGTTCTTC. Its translation: CASSLNSGRAQFF.

The J gene is TRBJ2-1, the V gene TRBV6-5; 13 bases align to TRBD2. Germline CDR1 and CDR2: MNHEY and SVGAGI. After removal of 6 bases from V and 9 bases from J, the junction contained 8 bases not matched to a gene. This CDR3 has 15 amino acids. DNA for the CDR3: TGTGCCAGCAGCCCGACTAGCGGGGGGTTTTTTGAGCAGTTCTTC. Amino acids: CASSPTSGGFFEQFF.

This clone was seen more than once but under ten times. The chain employs TRBV27 and TRBJ2-2; 8 bases agree with TRBD2. Germline trimming cut 5 bases from V and 2 bases from J; bases unmatched to any gene: 7. The CDR3 length is 16 residues. Germline lookup yields CDR1 MNHEY and CDR2 SMNVEV (reference sequence). The CDR3 region has the DNA TGTGCCAGCAGTCTCCGAAGCGGGAGAAACACCGGGGAGCTGTTTTTT. Translation gives CASSLRSGRNTGELFF.

This clone was recorded a few times. The rearrangement links TRBV28 to TRBJ1-5, with D perhaps TRBD1 (6 bases). Germline CDR1 and CDR2: MDHEN and SYDVKM. The CDR3 runs 14 residues. Trimming pared 6 bases from V and 4 bases from J, leaving 13 bases between. The CDR3 sequence: CASRQGQQNQPQHF. The CDR3 nucleotides read TGTGCCAGCAGGCAGGGACAACAGAATCAGCCCCAGCATTTT.

V is TRBV7-2 and J is TRBJ2-7; D unclear. CDR1 SGHTA and CDR2 FQGNSA come from the germline V gene. V was cut by 2 bases and J by 0 bases, with 14 bases left in between. The CDR3 has 16 amino acids. This chain's CDR3 is CASSLNDNGNSYEQYF. The DNA for the CDR3 is TGTGCCAGCAGCTTAAATGATAACGGTAACTCCTACGAGCAGTACTTC.

The V and J genes are TRBV18 and TRBJ1-4; D is ambiguous. The V end was cut by 4 bases, the J end by 5 bases, with 14 bases between. This CDR3 contains 15 residues. In germline, CDR1 is KGHSH, CDR2 LQKENI. In DNA form, the CDR3 reads TGTGCCAGCTCACTGCAAACAGCTGTAAATGAAAAACTGTTTTTT. Protein: CASSLQTAVNEKLFF.

This clone was detected a few times. The chain links TRBV5-1 to TRBJ1-6; TRBD1 matches at 7 bases. Trimming took 3 bases from V and 6 from J; bases not matched to a gene: 6. Germline V gene sequence: CDR1 SGHRS, CDR2 YFSETQ. The CDR3 runs 15 residues. The CDR3 sequence is CASSSSGTANSPLHF. The DNA of the CDR3 is TGCGCCAGCAGCTCGTCCGGGACAGCTAATTCACCCCTCCACTTT.

This clone was observed at least ten times. This chain joins TRBV4-3 and TRBJ1-1; D perhaps matches TRBD1 (6 bases). Per the germline V gene, CDR1 is LGHNA and CDR2 is YSLEER. The CDR3 has 12 amino acids. V dropped 3 bases and J dropped 7 bases, with 9 bases sitting between them. The CDR3 DNA follows: TGCGCCAGCAGCCATGCGGACAGTGAAGCTTTCTTT. Translated, it gives CASSHADSEAFF.

At least ten counts were recorded for this clone. The chain employs TRBV20-1 and TRBJ2-3; 10 nucleotides align to TRBD2. The CDR3 sequence is 11 residues long. Germline loops: CDR1 DFQATT, CDR2 SNEGSKA (reference sequence). V lost 5 bases, J lost 12 bases, and 5 bases stayed unmatched. In DNA form, the CDR3 reads TGCAGTGCTGGAACTAGCGGGGCTCAGTATTTT. This codes for CSAGTSGAQYF.

This chain connects TRBV6-6 to TRBJ2-7; 7 nucleotides align to TRBD1. Germline CDR1 MNHNY, CDR2 SVGAGI (reference sequence). This CDR3 has 13 amino acids. Losses at the gene ends were 6 bases for V and 6 bases for J; bases not matched to a gene: 8. This chain's CDR3 is CASRPLTGTEQYF. The CDR3 DNA reads TGTGCCAGCAGGCCCCTGACAGGGACCGAGCAGTACTTC.